Listed here are 15 T cell receptor beta chains from one sample, sequenced in a study of T cells of healthy individuals. Each CDR3 protein gets one entry after TCRdb re-called the 5' RACE reads with MiXCR. The sample contains over 95,000 distinct CDR3 sequences, 17% of which appear only once. These receptors came from a human donor in good health.

This clonotype has at least ten counts. The V gene is TRBV4-3, the J gene TRBJ2-1; 9 nucleotides line up with TRBD2. The CDR3 is made up of 19 amino acids. From germline, CDR1 is LGHNA and CDR2 YSLEER. Unmatched junction bases numbered 17, after V lost 4 bases and J lost 4 bases. The CDR3 bases are TGCGCCAGCAGCCTTACGGGCGGGGGGGCCATAAGTAATTACAATGAGCAGTTCTTC. Protein: CASSLTGGGAISNYNEQFF.

The sample holds many counts of this clonotype. This chain connects TRBV15 to TRBJ1-1; D is ambiguous. The CDR3 has 13 amino acids. The V gene's germline CDR1 is LNHNV and CDR2 YYDKDF (reference sequence). Trimming took off 9 bases at V and 2 bases at J, with 13 bases between the two ends. This CDR3 reads CATSPPLNTEAFF. DNA for the CDR3: TGTGCCACTTCCCCCCCCCTAAACACTGAAGCTTTCTTT.

The rearrangement links TRBV5-6 to TRBJ2-3, with TRBD2 matching over 9 bases. This CDR3 comprises 16 residues. V was clipped by 2 bases and J by 2 bases; unmatched bases: 6. In germline, CDR1 is SGHDT, CDR2 YYEEEE. The chain's CDR3 is CASSFSSGVFTDTQYF. In nucleotides, the CDR3 is TGTGCCAGCAGCTTTTCTAGCGGGGTCTTCACAGATACGCAGTATTTT.

The chain is built from TRBV5-1 and TRBJ2-3; a weak D match, TRBD2 (6 bases). V was clipped by 1 base and J by 3 bases, with 15 bases between them. CDR3 size: 16 residues. Germline V CDR1 and CDR2: SGHRS, YFSETQ. The DNA of the CDR3 is TGCGCCAGCAGCTTGCTCGGGAGCGGAAAGACAGATACGCAGTATTTT. Amino acid sequence: CASSLLGSGKTDTQYF.

This clonotype was seen repeatedly, ten times or more. The V and J genes are TRBV24-1 and TRBJ2-1; D remains unclear. Germline lookup yields CDR1 KGHDR and CDR2 SFDVKD. The CDR3 is made up of 13 amino acids. Between the trimmed V and J ends, which lost 1 base and 6 bases, there was a span of 6 bases. CDR3 bases: TGTGCCACCAGTGATTTTGGGGTCAATGAGCAGTTCTTC. Translated, it gives CATSDFGVNEQFF.

This clonotype came up a few times. J is TRBJ2-3 and V is TRBV3-1; D ambiguous. The CDR3 covers 13 residues. Deletions cut 2 bases from V and 5 bases from J, with 8 bases between. Germline values: CDR1 LGHDT, CDR2 YNNKEL (reference sequence). CDR3 DNA sequence: TGTGCCAGCAGCCAATTCATAGGAGATACGCAGTATTTT. It codes for CASSQFIGDTQYF.

Only a few counts were recorded for this clonotype. J is TRBJ2-3 and V is TRBV28; tentative D call: TRBD1 (5 bases). The CDR3 is 16 amino acids. Trimming took off 4 bases at V and 7 bases at J, with 21 bases between the two ends. Per the germline V gene, CDR1 is MDHEN and CDR2 is SYDVKM. As DNA, the CDR3 is TGTGCCAGCAGTTCCTACGACAGTTTTTCACTTAATACGCAGTATTTT. Protein: CASSSYDSFSLNTQYF.

The V gene is TRBV7-9, the J gene TRBJ1-2; the D gene is possibly TRBD1 (6 bases). The CDR3 totals 13 residues. The V end lost 3 bases, the J end lost 7 bases, and 12 bases lay between the germline ends. CDR1 is SEHNR and CDR2 is FQNEAQ in the germline V gene (reference sequence). The CDR3 sequence is CASSLAGTFGYTF. CDR3 DNA sequence: TGTGCCAGCAGCTTGGCAGGGACATTTGGCTACACCTTC. Full variable domain (remainder filled in from reference TRBV7-9 and TRBJ1-2): DTGVSQNPRHKITKRGQNVTFRCDPISEHNRLYWYRQTLGQGPEFLTYFQNEAQLEKSRLLSDRFSAERPKGSFSTLEIQRTEQGDSAMYLCASSLAGTFGYTFGSGTRLTVV.

The chain joins TRBV20-1 to TRBJ2-7; D ambiguous. This CDR3 is built from 11 residues. Trimming cost V 6 bases and J 0 bases, with 6 bases left between them. CDR1 is DFQATT and CDR2 is SNEGSKA in the germline V gene (reference sequence). The CDR3 coding sequence is TGCAGTGCCCAAGTCTCCTACGAGCAGTACTTC. Protein: CSAQVSYEQYF.

This clonotype was counted only a few times. V and J are TRBV20-1 and TRBJ1-2; tentative D call: TRBD1 (5 bases). Trimming took off 6 bases at V and 2 bases at J, with 7 bases between the two ends. The germline gives CDR1 DFQATT, CDR2 SNEGSKA (reference sequence). The CDR3 covers 11 residues. DNA of the CDR3: TGCAGTGCAAGACAGAACTATGGCTACACCTTC. Translating gives CSARQNYGYTF.

This clonotype was counted ten times or more. The chain joins TRBV28 to TRBJ1-6, with no clear D. V dropped 8 bases and J dropped 10 bases, with 18 bases sitting between them. Germline V gene data show CDR1 as MDHEN and CDR2 as SYDVKM. The CDR3 runs 14 residues. The CDR3 bases are TGTGCCAGCGGATCTGATACCAGGAGCTCACCCCTCCACTTT. This translates into CASGSDTRSSPLHF.

The chain couples TRBV20-1 to TRBJ1-5; weak D call: TRBD1 (5 bases). Germline V gene data show CDR1 as DFQATT and CDR2 as SNEGSKA (reference sequence). CDR3 size: 14 residues. Trimming pared 6 bases from V and 2 bases from J, leaving 14 bases between. The CDR3 region has the DNA TGCAGTGCAAAGAACAGGACCGGCAATCAGCCCCAGCATTTT. It specifies CSAKNRTGNQPQHF.

This clonotype has a count of ten or more. CDR3 bases: TGTGCCAGCAGCCAGGAAATATATGAAAAACTGTTTTTT. Amino acids: CASSQEIYEKLFF. The genes are TRBV3-1 and TRBJ1-4; D ambiguous. This CDR3 spans 13 amino acids. The V end was cut by 3 bases, the J end by 6 bases, with 8 bases between. The V gene's germline CDR1 is LGHDT and CDR2 YNNKEL (reference sequence).

This clonotype was observed at least ten times. The gene calls are TRBV15 and TRBJ2-1; TRBD2 agrees at 7 bases. Germline loops: CDR1 LNHNV, CDR2 YYDKDF (reference sequence). The CDR3 extends over 17 amino acids. J gave up 1 base and V 2 bases, and 8 bases lay outside the gene matches. The CDR3 region has the DNA TGTGCCACCAGCAGACAACCGCGGGAGAAATCCTACAATGAGCAGTTCTTC. Translation gives CATSRQPREKSYNEQFF. Filled out from reference TRBV15 and TRBJ2-1, the complete variable domain reads DAMVIQNPRYQVTQFGKPVTLSCSQTLNHNVMYWYQQKSSQAPKLLFHYYDKDFNNEADTPDNFQSRRPNTSFCFLDIRSPGLGDTAMYLCATSRQPREKSYNEQFFGPGTRLTVL.

V gene TRBV7-8 combines with J gene TRBJ2-2, with D perhaps TRBD2 (5 bases). Trimming stripped 5 bases from V and 6 bases from J, with 13 bases between. The germline gives CDR1 SGHVS, CDR2 FQNEAQ. This CDR3 spans 14 amino acids. The CDR3 region has the DNA TGTGCCAGCAGCGTTCTAGCCGAGGCCGGGGAGCTGTTTTTT. Translation gives CASSVLAEAGELFF.